The rows below give T cell receptor beta chains drawn from one sample of a study of human T cells and chemical hapten exposure. TCRdb reprocessed the 5' RACE reads via MiXCR and lists one record per CDR3 protein. The repertoire holds over 95,000 distinct CDR3 sequences, with 15% to 20% as singletons. The receptors here all came from a human donor in good health. Each CDR3 is given with its conserved first and last residue. Each record gives: V gene, clone size, D gene, J gene, CDR3 protein, CDR3 DNA. A D gene is named only where the DNA matches it firmly. Not all rows give a size; the values are once, few, many and, for expanded clones, a class.

TRBV29-1	few	NA	TRBJ2-5	CSVELGPQETQYF	TGCAGCGTTGAGTTGGGACCGCAAGAGACCCAGTACTTC
TRBV11-2	NA	NA	TRBJ1-1	CASSPIDAGAFF	TGTGCCAGCAGCCCAATCGACGCTGGAGCTTTCTTT
TRBV28	NA	NA	TRBJ1-4	CASTPGRVLFF	TGTGCCAGCACCCCAGGGAGAGTGCTGTTTTTT
TRBV30	NA	TRBD2	TRBJ2-1	CAWSELAGAEFF	TGTGCCTGGAGCGAACTAGCGGGAGCGGAGTTCTTC
TRBV3-1	NA	NA	TRBJ2-5	CASSHRTGRETQYF	TGTGCCAGCAGCCATCGCACAGGGCGAGAGACCCAGTACTTC
TRBV12-3/TRBV12-4	NA	NA	TRBJ1-1	CASSLKRAVGAFF	TGTGCCAGCAGTTTAAAGCGGGCGGTTGGAGCTTTCTTT
TRBV5-1	few	NA	TRBJ2-1	CASSAAQGGGEQFF	TGCGCCAGCAGCGCCGCGCAGGGTGGTGGGGAGCAGTTCTTC
TRBV27	few	NA	TRBJ1-6	CASSLLTNLRHSPLHF	TGTGCCAGCAGTTTATTAACGAACCTTCGTCATTCACCCCTCCACTTT
TRBV28	NA	NA	TRBJ2-7	CASMTSYEQYF	TGTGCCAGCATGACATCCTACGAGCAGTACTTC
TRBV5-1	few	NA	TRBJ1-1	CASSSTPGIGTEAFF	TGCGCCAGCAGCTCGACCCCAGGGATTGGCACTGAAGCTTTCTTT
TRBV6-5	NA	TRBD2	TRBJ2-7	CASKRTSGAYEQYF	TGTGCCAGCAAAAGGACTAGCGGAGCCTACGAGCAGTACTTC
TRBV20-1	few	TRBD2	TRBJ2-7	CSAHGGLDNEQYF	TGCAGTGCTCACGGGGGACTAGATAACGAGCAGTACTTC
TRBV9	NA	NA	TRBJ2-1	CASSVGGPAGEQFF	TGTGCCAGCAGCGTAGGAGGTCCGGCCGGTGAGCAGTTCTTC
TRBV19	NA	TRBD2	TRBJ2-1	CASSPGLAGAGEQFF	TGTGCCAGTAGCCCGGGACTAGCGGGAGCAGGTGAGCAGTTCTTC
TRBV4-1	NA	NA	TRBJ2-2	CASSLQATNAPQGAGELFF	TGCGCCAGCAGCCTCCAAGCTACTAACGCGCCGCAAGGGGCCGGGGAGCTGTTTTTT
TRBV27	NA	NA	TRBJ2-4	CASSTGTAKNIQYF	TGTGCCAGCAGTACCGGGACAGCCAAAAACATTCAGTACTTC
TRBV5-1	NA	TRBD2	TRBJ2-7	CASSSDPSGTAYEQYF	TGCGCCAGCAGCTCAGACCCTAGCGGGACAGCTTACGAGCAGTACTTC
TRBV12-3/TRBV12-4	few	TRBD1	TRBJ1-3	CASRYRGLVSGNTIYF	TGTGCCAGCAGGTACAGGGGGCTGGTATCTGGAAACACCATATATTTT
TRBV5-1	NA	NA	TRBJ2-3	CASRQGQLTDTQYF	TGCGCCAGCAGACAAGGACAGCTCACAGATACGCAGTATTTT
TRBV6-5	many	TRBD2	TRBJ2-3	CASSYSGLTSGDTQYF	TGTGCCAGCAGTTACTCGGGACTAACCTCCGGAGATACGCAGTATTTT
TRBV6-5	NA	TRBD2	TRBJ2-7	CASSYSGTYEQYF	TGTGCCAGCAGTTATAGCGGGACCTACGAGCAGTACTTC
TRBV4-1	NA	NA	TRBJ2-1	CASSREQIWDNEQFF	TGCGCCAGCAGCCGAGAACAGATCTGGGACAATGAGCAGTTCTTC
TRBV7-2	NA	NA	TRBJ1-5	CASSYPRGPQHF	TGTGCCAGCAGTTACCCTAGGGGGCCCCAGCATTTT
TRBV10-3	NA	NA	TRBJ1-5	CAISLANSNQPQHF	TGTGCCATCAGTCTGGCCAATAGCAATCAGCCCCAGCATTTT
TRBV2	NA	TRBD1	TRBJ2-4	CASFPGGFAKNIQYF	TGTGCCAGCTTCCCAGGGGGCTTTGCCAAAAACATTCAGTACTTC
TRBV20-1	NA	TRBD2	TRBJ2-2	CSARFLGTSGSLNTGELFF	TGCAGTGCTAGATTTTTGGGGACTAGCGGGTCCCTGAACACCGGGGAGCTGTTTTTT
TRBV11-1	NA	NA	TRBJ2-3	CASSLSPGPTQYF	TGTGCCAGCAGCCTTTCTCCGGGACCCACGCAGTATTTT
TRBV27	few	NA	TRBJ1-1	CASSFSRGDLSTEAFF	TGTGCCAGCAGTTTTAGCAGGGGAGATTTGAGCACTGAAGCTTTCTTT
TRBV20-1	NA	NA	TRBJ1-6	CSPRRQDSPLHF	TGCAGCCCCCGTAGGCAGGATTCACCCCTCCACTTT
TRBV6-1	NA	NA	TRBJ1-2	CASSRTNYGYTF	TGTGCCAGCAGTCGGACTAACTATGGCTACACCTTC
TRBV6-6	many	TRBD2	TRBJ2-1	CASLPQGGRASYNEQFF	TGTGCCAGCCTCCCCCAAGGCGGGAGGGCATCCTACAATGAGCAGTTCTTC
TRBV5-5	NA	NA	TRBJ1-6	CASSRRLPDSPLHF	TGTGCCAGCAGCCGCCGACTCCCGGATTCACCCCTCCACTTT
TRBV12-3/TRBV12-4	NA	TRBD1	TRBJ2-7	CASSSDRGLSYEQYF	TGTGCCAGCAGCTCCGACAGGGGGCTATCCTACGAGCAGTACTTC
TRBV29-1	NA	TRBD2	TRBJ2-7	CSVEGRGAYEQYF	TGCAGCGTTGAAGGGCGGGGGGCCTACGAGCAGTACTTC
TRBV2	NA	NA	TRBJ1-4	CASSQPLGNEKLFF	TGTGCCAGCAGTCAACCGTTGGGGAATGAAAAACTGTTTTTT
TRBV2	few	NA	TRBJ2-2	CASSGEGLNTGELFF	TGTGCCAGCAGTGGGGAAGGGTTGAACACCGGGGAGCTGTTTTTT
TRBV6-6	NA	NA	TRBJ1-4	CASSYGDGTTNEKLFF	TGTGCCAGCAGTTACGGGGACGGGACAACTAATGAAAAACTGTTTTTT
TRBV29-1	few	NA	TRBJ2-2	CSVDGGTGELFF	TGCAGCGTTGATGGTGGCACCGGGGAGCTGTTTTTT
TRBV12-3/TRBV12-4	few	TRBD2	TRBJ2-1	CASSLALAEQFF	TGTGCCAGCAGTTTAGCACTAGCGGAGCAGTTCTTC
TRBV12-3/TRBV12-4	NA	NA	TRBJ2-3	CASSLIWGDTQYF	TGTGCCAGCAGCCTTATTTGGGGAGATACGCAGTATTTT
TRBV4-1	NA	TRBD2	TRBJ2-1	CASSQQLAGTYNEQFF	TGCGCCAGCAGCCAGCAACTAGCGGGCACCTACAATGAGCAGTTCTTC
TRBV7-2	NA	TRBD2	TRBJ2-1	CASSLGGLAGGEQFF	TGTGCCAGCAGCTTAGGGGGACTAGCGGGGGGCGAGCAGTTCTTC
TRBV7-9	NA	TRBD1	TRBJ1-1	CASSSSAGGTEAFF	TGTGCCAGCAGCTCCTCTGCAGGGGGCACTGAAGCTTTCTTT
TRBV5-1	NA	TRBD2	TRBJ2-1	CASSWTSGSLINEQFF	TGCGCCAGCAGCTGGACTAGCGGGAGTTTGATCAATGAGCAGTTCTTC
TRBV5-6	NA	NA	TRBJ1-5	CASSSGKGSQNQPQHF	TGTGCCAGCAGCTCCGGCAAGGGTTCCCAAAATCAGCCCCAGCATTTT
TRBV7-8	NA	NA	TRBJ1-1	CASSSGQLEVEAFF	TGTGCCAGCAGCTCCGGACAGCTCGAGGTGGAAGCTTTCTTT
TRBV5-4	few	NA	TRBJ1-1	CASSLTPTGAEAFF	TGTGCCAGCAGCTTGACCCCAACTGGCGCTGAAGCTTTCTTT
TRBV6-6	few	TRBD2	TRBJ2-5	CARRLAAYQETQYF	TGTGCCAGGCGACTAGCGGCTTACCAAGAGACCCAGTACTTC
TRBV6-6	NA	NA	TRBJ2-6	CASSYSQGPEGANVLTF	TGTGCCAGCAGTTATTCACAGGGTCCCGAGGGGGCCAACGTCCTGACTTTC
TRBV7-2	once	NA	TRBJ1-1	CASSSRQVPEAFF	TGTGCCAGCAGCTCCCGACAGGTCCCCGAAGCTTTCTTT
TRBV7-2	NA	TRBD2	TRBJ2-1	CASGPSGYNEQFF	TGTGCCAGCGGTCCTAGCGGCTACAATGAGCAGTTCTTC
TRBV5-4	NA	NA	TRBJ2-3	CASSLGLGAASTDTQYF	TGTGCCAGCAGCTTGGGACTAGGGGCCGCTAGCACAGATACGCAGTATTTT
TRBV28	NA	NA	TRBJ2-5	CASSSHTWTDQETQYF	TGTGCCAGCAGTTCACACACTTGGACGGATCAAGAGACCCAGTACTTC
TRBV12-3/TRBV12-4	few	TRBD1	TRBJ1-5	CASSLGTRRGQVQPQHF	TGTGCCAGCAGTTTAGGGACTCGCAGGGGGCAAGTTCAGCCCCAGCATTTT
TRBV5-1	NA	TRBD2	TRBJ2-3	CASSLGLAEPSPDTQYF	TGCGCCAGCAGCTTGGGGCTAGCGGAACCCAGCCCAGATACGCAGTATTTT
TRBV9	NA	NA	TRBJ1-1	CASSTKNTEAFF	TGTGCCAGCAGCACCAAGAACACTGAAGCTTTCTTT
TRBV9	NA	NA	TRBJ2-3	CASNRDKVTDTQYF	TGTGCCAGCAACAGGGACAAGGTCACAGATACGCAGTATTTT
TRBV27	few	TRBD1	TRBJ1-1	CASRGQGGTEAFF	TGTGCCAGCAGGGGACAGGGGGGGACTGAAGCTTTCTTT
TRBV4-2	NA	NA	TRBJ1-5	CASSQDRRVRGNQPQHF	TGTGCCAGCAGCCAAGATCGCAGGGTACGTGGCAATCAGCCCCAGCATTTT
TRBV29-1	few	NA	TRBJ1-1	CSVPRREGYTEAFF	TGCAGCGTTCCCCGGCGGGAGGGGTACACTGAAGCTTTCTTT